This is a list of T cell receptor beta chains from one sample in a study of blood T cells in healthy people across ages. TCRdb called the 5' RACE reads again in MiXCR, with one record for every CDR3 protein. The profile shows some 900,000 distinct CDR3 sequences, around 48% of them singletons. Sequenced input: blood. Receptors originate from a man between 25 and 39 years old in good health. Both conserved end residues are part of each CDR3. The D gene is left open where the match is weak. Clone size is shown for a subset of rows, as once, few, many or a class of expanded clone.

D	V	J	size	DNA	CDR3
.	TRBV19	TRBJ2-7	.	TGTGCCAGTAGTCCCACTAATGAGCAGTACTTC	CASSPTNEQYF
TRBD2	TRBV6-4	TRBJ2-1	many	TGTGCCAGCAGTGATCCGGGGAGAACTAGCGATGAGCAGTTCTTC	CASSDPGRTSDEQFF
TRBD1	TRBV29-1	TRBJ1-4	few	TGCAGCGTGGGAGGGGGCTTTGCTGAAAAACTGTTTTTT	CSVGGGFAEKLFF
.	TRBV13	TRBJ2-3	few	TGTGCCAGCAGCTTAGGAGGGGGGGCCTCAGATACGCAGTATTTT	CASSLGGGASDTQYF
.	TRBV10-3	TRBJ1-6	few	TGTGCCATCAGTGAGAAGGCAGGGGTGGTATCCTATAATTCACCCCTCCACTTT	CAISEKAGVVSYNSPLHF
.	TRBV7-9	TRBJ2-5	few	TGTGCCAGCAGCTCGACCCCCAAGGCAGGTGGGGAGACCCAGTACTTC	CASSSTPKAGGETQYF
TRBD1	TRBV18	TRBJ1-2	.	TGTGCCAGCTCACCACGGGGGGACAGCTATGGCTACACCTTC	CASSPRGDSYGYTF
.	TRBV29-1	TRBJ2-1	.	TGCAGCGCAGCAGAGGGGACCTACTACAATGAGCAGTTCTTC	CSAAEGTYYNEQFF
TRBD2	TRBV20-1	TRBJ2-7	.	TGCAGTGCCACTGGGGGGGGAAACGAGCAGTACTTC	CSATGGGNEQYF
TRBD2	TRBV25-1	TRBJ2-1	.	TGTGCCAGCAGTGAATTCCCAGGGACTAGCGGGTACAATGAGCAGTTCTTC	CASSEFPGTSGYNEQFF
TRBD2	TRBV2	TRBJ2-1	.	TGTGCCAGCAGTAGATGGGCTAGCGGGGGCTCAAGCTCCTACAATGAGCAGTTCTTC	CASSRWASGGSSSYNEQFF
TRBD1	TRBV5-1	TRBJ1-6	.	TGCGCCAGCAGCACTCGACAGGGAACGGGTTCACCCCCCCACTTT	CASSTRQGTGSPPHF
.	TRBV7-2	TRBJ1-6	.	TGTGCCAGCAGCCTGCCTACTTCACCCCTCCACTTT	CASSLPTSPLHF
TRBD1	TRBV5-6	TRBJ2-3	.	TGTGCCAGCAGCTTGGAAGTAGCAGGGGGCTGGGATACGCAGTATTTT	CASSLEVAGGWDTQYF
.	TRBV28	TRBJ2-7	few	TGTGCCACCGTTCTATCCGGGTTCTCCTACGAGCAGTACTTC	CATVLSGFSYEQYF
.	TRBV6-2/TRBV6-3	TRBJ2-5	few	TGTGCCAGCAGGCCGACAGGCTTGGAGACCCAGTACTTC	CASRPTGLETQYF
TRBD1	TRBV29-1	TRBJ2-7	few	TGCAGCGTTGGGGGGACAGCAAGCTCCTACGAGCAGTACTTC	CSVGGTASSYEQYF
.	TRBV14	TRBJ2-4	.	TGTGCCAGCAGCGGGACATCTAAAAACATTCAGTACTTC	CASSGTSKNIQYF
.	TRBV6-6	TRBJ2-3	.	TGTGCCAGCAGTTATGTTAGAGATACGCAGTATTTT	CASSYVRDTQYF
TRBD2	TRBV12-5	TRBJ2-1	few	TGTGCTAGTGGTTTTAGCGGGAAGGAGGGTGAGCAGTTCTTC	CASGFSGKEGEQFF
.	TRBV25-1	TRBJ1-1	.	TGTGCCAGCAGCGTGGGACCGAAGACTGAAGCTTTCTTT	CASSVGPKTEAFF
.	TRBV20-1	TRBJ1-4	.	TGCAGTGCTCGAAGGCCTTTGGGTTCGGAAAAACTGTTTTTT	CSARRPLGSEKLFF
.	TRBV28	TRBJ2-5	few	TGTGCCAGCAGTTCCTCGGGTATAGAGACCCAGTACTTC	CASSSSGIETQYF
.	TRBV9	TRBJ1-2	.	TGTGCCAGCAGCGCCGGGCAGGTGTCTTCTGGCTACACCTTC	CASSAGQVSSGYTF